These 3 T cell receptor beta chains originate from one sample sequenced in a study of beta chain features in type 1 diabetes. Expressed TCRB transcripts were sequenced, since all the RNA that had been isolated was reverse transcribed. Sequenced by immunoSEQ multiplex PCR; TCRdb stores in-frame clones only, minus some. The profile shows about 410,000 clones, 14% of them singletons. What was sequenced was naive CD4+ T cells from blood. The receptors originated from a man aged 25 to 40 in good health.

This clone was recorded a few times. J is TRBJ2-3 and V is TRBV29-1, with 10 bases lining up with TRBD1. V trimming: 7 bases; J trimming: 6 bases; junction bases outside the gene matches: 7. From germline, CDR1 is SQVTM and CDR2 ANQGSEA. The CDR3 loop spans 13 amino acids. In DNA, the CDR3 is TGCAGCGGTCGACAGGGGGCGATTGATACGCAGTATTTT. Translated, it gives CSGRQGAIDTQYF.

The chain employs TRBV5-6 and TRBJ2-7, with D perhaps TRBD2 (5 bases). CDR3 length: 13 amino acids. The V gene's germline CDR1 is SGHDT and CDR2 YYEEEE. V shed 1 base and J shed 2 bases, with 7 bases lying between them. The CDR3 loop is CASSLLRAYEQYF. CDR3 sequence (DNA): TGTGCCAGCAGCTTGCTGAGGGCCTACGAGCAGTACTTC.

This clone was detected a few times. The rearrangement links TRBV11-2 to TRBJ2-1; the D is unclear. Per germline, CDR1 SGHAT and CDR2 FQNNGV. V dropped 2 bases and J dropped 5 bases, with 13 bases sitting between them. This CDR3 is built from 15 residues. DNA of the CDR3: TGTGCCAGCAGCTTACGAGGTTTGAGGAACAATGAGCAGTTCTTC. Its protein product is CASSLRGLRNNEQFF.